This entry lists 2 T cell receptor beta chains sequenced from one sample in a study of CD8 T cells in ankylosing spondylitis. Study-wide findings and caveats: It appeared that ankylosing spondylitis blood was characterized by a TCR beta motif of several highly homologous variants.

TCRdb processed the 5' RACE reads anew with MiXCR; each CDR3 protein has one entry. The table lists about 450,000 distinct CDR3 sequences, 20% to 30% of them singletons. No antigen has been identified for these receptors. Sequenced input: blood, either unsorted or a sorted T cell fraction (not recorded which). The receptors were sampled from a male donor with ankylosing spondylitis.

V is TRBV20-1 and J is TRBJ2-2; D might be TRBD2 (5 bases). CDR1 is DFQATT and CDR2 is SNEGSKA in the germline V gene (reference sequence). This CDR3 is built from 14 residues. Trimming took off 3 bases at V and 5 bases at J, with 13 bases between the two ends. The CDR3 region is CSARSGRGTGELFF. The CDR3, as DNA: TGCAGTGCTAGGAGTGGGAGAGGGACCGGGGAGCTGTTTTTT.

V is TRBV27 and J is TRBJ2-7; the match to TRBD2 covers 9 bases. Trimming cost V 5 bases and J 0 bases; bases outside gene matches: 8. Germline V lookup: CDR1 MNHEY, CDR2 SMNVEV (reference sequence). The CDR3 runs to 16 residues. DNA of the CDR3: TGTGCCAGCAGTGCCACGCTAGCGGGGAGCTCCTACGAGCAGTACTTC. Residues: CASSATLAGSSYEQYF.